This T cell receptor beta chain originates from a study of shared clonotypes between healthy human individuals. The study's findings and limits: Generally, naive subsets (rather than memory subsets) showed larger estimated richness. Only a few donors were included, so the genetic and exposure-history diversity represented was limited.

Per the germline V gene, CDR1 is LNHNV and CDR2 is YYDKDF (reference sequence). The length of the CDR3 is 13 residues. V lost 0 bases and J lost 7, with 6 bases in between. With respect to this clone: Its antigen is currently unknown.

The method was immunoSEQ multiplex PCR; TCRdb's version includes in-frame clones alone and lacks a portion of them. The table lists over a million clones, approximately 98.5% of them singletons. Memory CD4+ cells were the fraction left after CD45RA+ naive selection. This receptor was obtained from a man under 40 in good health. Sequenced input: naive CD4+ T cells sorted from blood. The sample's subset: CD45RA+ positively selected. The V and J genes are TRBV15 and TRBJ2-2; D unresolved. CDR3 nucleotides: TGTGCCACCAGCAGAGATATGGGCGGGGAGCTGTTTTTT. Encoded protein: CATSRDMGGELFF.